This T cell receptor beta chain was captured by sequencing in a study of T cells in localized non-small cell lung cancer. Germline CDR1 and CDR2: LNHDA and SQIVND (reference sequence). With V trimmed by 5 bases and J by 6 bases, 10 bases remained unmatched. This CDR3 contains 16 residues. Produced via immunoSEQ multiplex PCR; TCRdb's table is partial and in-frame only. Seen here are about 1,300 clones, around 23% observed once, and the top ten hold around a sixth. This specimen consisted of lung tumor tissue, obtained before any cancer treatment. The chain uses TRBV19 and TRBJ2-3; 11 positions agree with TRBD1. The receptor was isolated from a male donor at least 60 years old with stage I squamous cell lung carcinoma. The CDR3 loop is CASSRSRTGGGDTQYF. CDR3 coding DNA: TGTGCCAGTAGTCGCAGCCGGACAGGGGGCGGTGATACGCAGTATTTT.